A single sample is the source of the 14 T cell receptor beta chains below, sequenced in a study of cytomegalovirus exposure and HLA in healthy donors. The PCR contained 60 Vbeta and 13 Jbeta primers. Assay: immunoSEQ multiplex PCR; the TCRdb copy retains only in-frame clones and omits some. The table records 150,000 to 180,000 clones, about 68% of them present only once. Sequenced: PBMCs. All receptors come from a man younger than 35 in good health and CMV-seronegative.

The sample holds a few counts of this clone. The DNA for the CDR3 is TGTGCCAGCTCACCACCGGGACTAGCGGACACAGATACGCAGTATTTT. Its protein product is CASSPPGLADTDTQYF. This rearrangement joins TRBV18 to TRBJ2-3; 11 bases agree with TRBD2. In germline, CDR1 is KGHSH, CDR2 LQKENI. The length of the CDR3 is 16 residues. V shed 0 bases, J shed 2 bases, and the junction held 1 base outside the gene matches.

The chain couples TRBV11-2 to TRBJ2-1; 9 nucleotides line up with TRBD2. The germline V gene encodes CDR1 SGHAT and CDR2 FQNNGV. The CDR3 runs 16 residues. V was pared by 0 bases and J by 9 bases, with 9 bases of the junction left unmatched. The CDR3 nucleotides are TGTGCCAGCAGCTTAGATGTTAGCGGGAGTCTTGCTGAGCAGTTCTTC. Its protein is CASSLDVSGSLAEQFF.

The chain combines TRBV6-5 with TRBJ2-1, with a possible D match to TRBD2 (5 bases). CDR3 size: 14 residues. V was shortened by 7 bases and J by 5 bases, with 15 bases between the two germline ends. Germline assignment: CDR1 MNHEY and CDR2 SVGAGI. The CDR3 region has the DNA TGTGCCAGCATGAGGTCGGGGTCGAACAATGAGCAGTTCTTC. Protein: CASMRSGSNNEQFF.

This clone appeared a single time. The chain recombines TRBV13 with TRBJ2-5; tentatively, D is TRBD1 (5 bases). Germline V gives CDR1 PRHDT, CDR2 FYEKMQ (reference sequence). V was pared by 2 bases and J by 2 bases, with 18 bases between. The CDR3 runs 17 residues. The CDR3 coding sequence is TGTGCCAGCAGCTTAAGCTTGCAGGGATTGGAACAAGAGACCCAGTACTTC. As protein: CASSLSLQGLEQETQYF.

This clone has just one count. The CDR3 DNA reads as TGTGCCAGCAGACAGGGTTCCTATAATTCACCCCTCCACTTT. Protein: CASRQGSYNSPLHF. The chain employs TRBV25-1 and TRBJ1-6, with D maybe TRBD1 (6 bases). Germline values: CDR1 MGHDK, CDR2 SYGVNS. The CDR3 totals 14 residues. V was pared by 6 bases and J by 1 base, with 7 bases between.

This chain connects TRBV10-2 to TRBJ1-2, with a tentative D call TRBD1 (6 bases). CDR3 length: 15 residues. The V and J ends lost 2 bases and 3 bases respectively, with 13 bases between them. CDR1 and CDR2 from the germline V gene are WSHSY and SAAADI. The CDR3 region is CASSERGGQYYGYTF. The CDR3 DNA sequence: TGCGCCAGCAGTGAGAGGGGTGGACAGTACTATGGCTACACCTTC.

This sequence joins TRBV18 and TRBJ2-1; 9 positions agree with TRBD2. V lost 7 bases to trimming and J lost 5 bases; unmatched junction nucleotides: 9. CDR3 length equals 15 residues. In germline, CDR1 is KGHSH, CDR2 LQKENI. The DNA for the CDR3 is TGTGCCAGCTGGAATAGCGGGAGTCCCAACAATGAGCAGTTCTTC. Protein: CASWNSGSPNNEQFF.

The chain uses TRBV10-3 and TRBJ2-1; the match to TRBD2 covers 7 bases. From germline, CDR1 is ENHRY and CDR2 SYGVKD. Trimming removed 3 bases from V and 0 bases from J; junction bases left unmatched: 8. CDR3 length equals 17 residues. The CDR3: CAISDPIAGHSYNEQFF. The CDR3 region has the DNA TGTGCCATCAGTGACCCTATAGCGGGCCACTCCTACAATGAGCAGTTCTTC.

The rearrangement links TRBV18 to TRBJ1-1, with 9 bases identical to TRBD1. CDR1 and CDR2 (germline): KGHSH, LQKENI. There are 20 residues in the CDR3. V shed 5 bases, J shed 4 bases, and the junction held 23 bases outside the gene matches. The CDR3 reads CASSSIWPGTSQDRGTEAFF. As DNA, the CDR3 is TGTGCCAGCTCATCTATTTGGCCCGGAACAAGTCAGGACAGGGGCACTGAAGCTTTCTTT.

This chain joins TRBV7-9 and TRBJ2-1; D might be TRBD1 (5 bases). From germline, CDR1 is SEHNR and CDR2 FQNEAQ (reference sequence). CDR3 length: 19 amino acids. Trimming removed 0 bases at V and 4 bases at J, with 22 bases between. CDR3 nucleotides: TGTGCCAGCAGCTTAGCTATGGGGCAGGTAACACCCTCTTACAATGAGCAGTTCTTC. It is translated as CASSLAMGQVTPSYNEQFF. Full variable domain (outside the CDR3, taken from reference TRBV7-9 and TRBJ2-1): DTGVSQNPRHKITKRGQNVTFRCDPISEHNRLYWYRQTLGQGPEFLTYFQNEAQLEKSRLLSDRFSAERPKGSFSTLEIQRTEQGDSAMYLCASSLAMGQVTPSYNEQFFGPGTRLTVL.

The V call is TRBV30, the J call TRBJ2-3; no clear D gene. CDR1 is GTSNPN, CDR2 SVGIG, per germline (reference sequence). This CDR3 contains 11 residues. V lost 2 bases and J lost 6, with 6 bases in between. CDR3 protein: CAWSRSDTQYF. For the CDR3, the DNA is TGTGCCTGGAGTAGGAGTGATACGCAGTATTTT.

J is TRBJ2-2 and V is TRBV19; a possible D gene is TRBD2 (6 bases). Per the germline V gene, CDR1 is LNHDA and CDR2 is SQIVND (reference sequence). The CDR3 runs to 14 residues. Trimming shortened V by 6 bases and J by 4 bases, and 12 bases separated the two germline ends. The CDR3 DNA sequence: TGTGCCAGTAGCCTGGGACTGAGCACCGGGGAGCTGTTTTTT. It is translated as CASSLGLSTGELFF. Supplemented by reference TRBV19 and TRBJ2-2, the full variable domain reads DGGITQSPKYLFRKEGQNVTLSCEQNLNHDAMYWYRQDPGQGLRLIYYSQIVNDFQKGDIAEGYSVSREKKESFPLTVTSAQKNPTAFYLCASSLGLSTGELFFGEGSRLTVL.

This clone was seen more than once but under ten times. The gene calls are TRBV21-1 and TRBJ1-4; the table gives TRBD1 as D, unverified against the DNA. TRBV21-1 is tagged as a pseudogene. This CDR3 spans 19 amino acids. The CDR3 coding sequence is TGTGCCAGCAGCAAAAAATGTGGAGGGGGCCCCCAAACTAATGAAAAACTGTTTTTT. It encodes CASSKKCGGGPQTNEKLFF.

CDR3 nucleotide sequence: TGTGCCAGCAGCCCAGGGGAGAACACTGAAGCTTTCTTT. This codes for CASSPGENTEAFF. V gene TRBV7-7 combines with J gene TRBJ1-1, with D possibly being TRBD1 (6 bases). Trimming took 5 bases from V and 1 from J, leaving 8 bases between them. The germline V gene encodes CDR1 SSHAT and CDR2 FNYEAQ (reference sequence). The CDR3 loop spans 13 amino acids.